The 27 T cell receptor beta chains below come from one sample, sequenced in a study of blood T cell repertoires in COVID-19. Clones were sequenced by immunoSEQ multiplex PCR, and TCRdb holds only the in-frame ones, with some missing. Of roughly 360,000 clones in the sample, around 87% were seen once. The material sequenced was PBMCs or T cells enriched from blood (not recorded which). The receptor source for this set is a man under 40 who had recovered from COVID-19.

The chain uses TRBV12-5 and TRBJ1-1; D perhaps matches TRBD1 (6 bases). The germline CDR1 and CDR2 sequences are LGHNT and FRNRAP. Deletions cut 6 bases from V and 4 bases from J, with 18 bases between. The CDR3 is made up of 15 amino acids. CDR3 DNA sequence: TGTGCTAGTGGCTCATGGACAGTTTCCCCCACTGAAGCTTTCTTT. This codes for CASGSWTVSPTEAFF. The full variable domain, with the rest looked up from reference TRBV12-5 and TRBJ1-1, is DARVTQTPRHKVTEMGQEVTMRCQPILGHNTVFWYRQTMMQGLELLAYFRNRAPLDDSGMPKDRFSAEMPDATLATLKIQPSEPRDSAVYFCASGSWTVSPTEAFFGQGTRLTVV.

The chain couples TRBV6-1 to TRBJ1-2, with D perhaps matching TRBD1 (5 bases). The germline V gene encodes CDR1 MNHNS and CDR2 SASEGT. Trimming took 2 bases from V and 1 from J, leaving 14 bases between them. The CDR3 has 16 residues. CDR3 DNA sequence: TGTGCCAGCAGTGAATCGACAGTCTATATTAACTATGGCTACACCTTC. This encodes CASSESTVYINYGYTF.

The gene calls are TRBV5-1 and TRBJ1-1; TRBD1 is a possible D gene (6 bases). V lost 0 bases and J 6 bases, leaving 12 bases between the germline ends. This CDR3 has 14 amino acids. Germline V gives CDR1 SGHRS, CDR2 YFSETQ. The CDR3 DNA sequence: TGCGCCAGCAGCTTGGGTGGGGGGGCGTCTGAAGCTTTCTTT. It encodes CASSLGGGASEAFF.

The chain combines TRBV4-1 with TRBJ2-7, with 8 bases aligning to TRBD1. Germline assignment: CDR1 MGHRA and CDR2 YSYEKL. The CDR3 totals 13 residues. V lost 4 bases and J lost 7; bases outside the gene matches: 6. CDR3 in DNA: TGCGCCAGCAGCCGCGGGACAGGTTTAGAGCAGTACTTC. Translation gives CASSRGTGLEQYF.

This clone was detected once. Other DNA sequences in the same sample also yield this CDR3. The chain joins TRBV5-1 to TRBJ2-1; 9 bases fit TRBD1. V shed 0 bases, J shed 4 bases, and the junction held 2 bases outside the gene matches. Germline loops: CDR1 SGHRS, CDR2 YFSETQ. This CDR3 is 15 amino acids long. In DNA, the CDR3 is TGCGCCAGCAGCTTGGGACAGGGGGGTTACAATGAGCAGTTCTTC. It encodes CASSLGQGGYNEQFF. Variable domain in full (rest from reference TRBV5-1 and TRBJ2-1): KAGVTQTPRYLIKTRGQQVTLSCSPISGHRSVSWYQQTPGQGLQFLFEYFSETQRNKGNFPGRFSGRQFSNSRSEMNVSTLELGDSALYLCASSLGQGGYNEQFFGPGTRLTVL.

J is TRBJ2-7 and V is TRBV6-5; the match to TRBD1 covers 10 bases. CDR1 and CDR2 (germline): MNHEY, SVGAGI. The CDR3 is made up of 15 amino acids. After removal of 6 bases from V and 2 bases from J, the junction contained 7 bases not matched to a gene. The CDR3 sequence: CASRVRDRGAYEQYF. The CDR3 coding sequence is TGTGCCAGCAGAGTCCGGGACAGGGGTGCCTACGAGCAGTACTTC.

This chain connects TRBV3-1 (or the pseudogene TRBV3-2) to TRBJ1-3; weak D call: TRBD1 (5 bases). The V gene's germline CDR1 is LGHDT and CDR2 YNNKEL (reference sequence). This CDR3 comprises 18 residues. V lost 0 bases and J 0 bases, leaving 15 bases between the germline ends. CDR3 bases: TGTGCCAGCAGCCAAGATCTTGTTTGGGACTACTCTGGAAACACCATATATTTT. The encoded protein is CASSQDLVWDYSGNTIYF.

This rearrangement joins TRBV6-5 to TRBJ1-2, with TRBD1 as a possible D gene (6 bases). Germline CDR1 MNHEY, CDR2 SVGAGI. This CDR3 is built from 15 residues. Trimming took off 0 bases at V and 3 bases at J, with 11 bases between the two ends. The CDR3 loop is CASSYSRGYDYGYTF. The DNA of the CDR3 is TGTGCCAGCAGTTACTCGAGGGGGTATGACTATGGCTACACCTTC.

Written as DNA, the CDR3 is TGTGCCAGCAGCGTAGGGATTGGACAACACTGGACAGGCCGGAACACTGAAGCTTTCTTT. It codes for CASSVGIGQHWTGRNTEAFF. This rearrangement joins TRBV9 to TRBJ1-1, with 7 bases matching TRBD1. The ends lost 0 bases at V and 1 base at J; junction bases unmatched: 18. This CDR3 contains 20 residues. The germline CDR1 and CDR2 sequences are SGDLS and YYNGEE.

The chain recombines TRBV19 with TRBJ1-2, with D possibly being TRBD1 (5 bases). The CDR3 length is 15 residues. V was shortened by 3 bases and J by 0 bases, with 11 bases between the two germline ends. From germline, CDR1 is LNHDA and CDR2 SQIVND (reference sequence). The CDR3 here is CASSITRASNYGYTF. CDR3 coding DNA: TGTGCCAGTAGTATCACCAGGGCCTCTAACTATGGCTACACCTTC.

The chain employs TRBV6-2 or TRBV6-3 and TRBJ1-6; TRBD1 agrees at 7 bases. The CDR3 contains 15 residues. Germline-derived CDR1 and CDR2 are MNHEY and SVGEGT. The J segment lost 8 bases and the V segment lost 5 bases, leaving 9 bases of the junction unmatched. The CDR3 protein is CASSRSTGFDSPLHF. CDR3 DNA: TGTGCCAGCAGTCGCTCGACAGGGTTTGATTCACCCCTCCACTTT.

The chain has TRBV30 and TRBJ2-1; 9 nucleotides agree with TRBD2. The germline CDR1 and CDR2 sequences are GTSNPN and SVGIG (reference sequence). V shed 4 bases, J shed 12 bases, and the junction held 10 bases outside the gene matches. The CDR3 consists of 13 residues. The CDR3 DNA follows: TGTGCCTGGAACTTGCGGGGGGGCCTTCGGCAGTTCTTC. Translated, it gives CAWNLRGGLRQFF.

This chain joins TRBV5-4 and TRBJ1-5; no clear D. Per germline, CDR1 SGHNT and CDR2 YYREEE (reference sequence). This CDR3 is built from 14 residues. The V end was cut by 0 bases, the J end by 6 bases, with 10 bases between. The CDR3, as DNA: TGTGCCAGCAGCTTGGGCGGGGAAGGTCAGCCCCAGCATTTT. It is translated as CASSLGGEGQPQHF.

The CDR3 coding sequence is TGTGCCAGCAGCTTAGTACTTTCCGATGGCTACACCTTC. Translation gives CASSLVLSDGYTF. The genes are TRBV7-2 and TRBJ1-2; no clear D. CDR1 is SGHTA, CDR2 FQGNSA, per germline. V lost 1 base, J lost 6 bases, and 9 bases lay in between. CDR3 size: 13 residues. The whole variable domain, remainder taken from reference TRBV7-2 and TRBJ1-2, is GAGVSQSPSNKVTEKGKDVELRCDPISGHTALYWYRQSLGQGLEFLIYFQGNSAPDKSGLPSDRFSAERTGGSVSTLTIQRTQQEDSAVYLCASSLVLSDGYTFGSGTRLTVV.

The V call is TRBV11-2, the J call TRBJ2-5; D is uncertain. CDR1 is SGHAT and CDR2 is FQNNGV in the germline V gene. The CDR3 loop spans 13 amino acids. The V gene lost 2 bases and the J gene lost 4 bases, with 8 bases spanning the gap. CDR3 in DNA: TGTGCCAGCAGCTTACTCAGAACAGAGACCCAGTACTTC. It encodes CASSLLRTETQYF. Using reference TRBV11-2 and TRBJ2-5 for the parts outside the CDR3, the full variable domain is EAGVAQSPRYKIIEKRQSVAFWCNPISGHATLYWYQQILGQGPKLLIQFQNNGVVDDSQLPKDRFSAERLKGVDSTLKIQPAKLEDSAVYLCASSLLRTETQYFGPGTRLLVL.

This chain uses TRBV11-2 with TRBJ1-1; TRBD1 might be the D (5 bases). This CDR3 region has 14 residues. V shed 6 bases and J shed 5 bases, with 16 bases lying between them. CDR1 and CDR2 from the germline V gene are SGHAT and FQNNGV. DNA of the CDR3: TGTGCCAGCAGACTCGGGGGAAGTGGAACTGAAGCTTTCTTT. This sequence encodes CASRLGGSGTEAFF.

The CDR3 coding sequence is TGCGCCAGTGCCGTAGGACAGGAGGCGTCACCCCTCCACTTT. Translating it yields CASAVGQEASPLHF. This rearrangement joins TRBV5-1 to TRBJ1-6, with 7 bases lining up with TRBD1. V was pared by 8 bases and J by 10 bases, with 12 bases of the junction left unmatched. The CDR3 length is 14 residues. Per germline, CDR1 SGHRS and CDR2 YFSETQ.

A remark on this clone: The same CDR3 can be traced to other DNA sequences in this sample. CDR3 protein: CASSQGGSPLHF. Here the CDR3 DNA reads TGTGCCAGCAGCCAGGGGGGGTCACCCCTCCACTTT. This chain uses TRBV3-1 (or the pseudogene TRBV3-2) with TRBJ1-6; D may be TRBD1 (5 bases). The CDR3 loop spans 12 amino acids. Germline CDR1 is LGHDT and CDR2 is YNNKEL (reference sequence). Trimming removed 3 bases at V and 10 bases at J, with 7 bases between.

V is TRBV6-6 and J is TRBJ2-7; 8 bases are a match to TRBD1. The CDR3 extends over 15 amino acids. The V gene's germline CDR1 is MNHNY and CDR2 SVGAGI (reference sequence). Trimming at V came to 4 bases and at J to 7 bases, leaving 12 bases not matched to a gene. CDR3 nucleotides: TGTGCCAGCAGTTTCGAGGCAGGGGGCGTGGGGGAGCAGTACTTC. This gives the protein CASSFEAGGVGEQYF.

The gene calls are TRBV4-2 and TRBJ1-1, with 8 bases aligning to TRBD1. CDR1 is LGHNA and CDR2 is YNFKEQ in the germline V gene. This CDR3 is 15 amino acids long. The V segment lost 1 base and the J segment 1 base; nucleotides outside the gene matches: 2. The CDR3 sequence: CASSQGDRKNTEAFF. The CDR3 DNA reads TGTGCCAGCAGCCAAGGGGACAGGAAGAACACTGAAGCTTTCTTT.

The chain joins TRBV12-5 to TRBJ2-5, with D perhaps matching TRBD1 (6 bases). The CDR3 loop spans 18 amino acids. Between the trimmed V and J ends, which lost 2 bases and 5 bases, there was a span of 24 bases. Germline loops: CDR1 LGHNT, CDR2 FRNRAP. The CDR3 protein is CASGLYPVPRGAEETQYF. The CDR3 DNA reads TGTGCTAGTGGTTTGTATCCGGTACCCAGGGGCGCCGAGGAGACCCAGTACTTC. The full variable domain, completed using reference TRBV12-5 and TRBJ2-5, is DARVTQTPRHKVTEMGQEVTMRCQPILGHNTVFWYRQTMMQGLELLAYFRNRAPLDDSGMPKDRFSAEMPDATLATLKIQPSEPRDSAVYFCASGLYPVPRGAEETQYFGPGTRLLVL.

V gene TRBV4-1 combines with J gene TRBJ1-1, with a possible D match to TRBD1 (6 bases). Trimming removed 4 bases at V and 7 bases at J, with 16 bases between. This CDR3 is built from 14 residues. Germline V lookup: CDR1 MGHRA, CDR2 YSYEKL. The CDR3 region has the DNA TGCGCCAGCAGCCGAGGGGCCGGGACACTTGAAGCTTTCTTT. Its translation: CASSRGAGTLEAFF.

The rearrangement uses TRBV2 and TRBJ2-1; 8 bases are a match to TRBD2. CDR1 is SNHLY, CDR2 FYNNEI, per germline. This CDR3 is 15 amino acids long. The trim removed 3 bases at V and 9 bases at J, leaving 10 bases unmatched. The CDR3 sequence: CASSEPGLGLAEQFF. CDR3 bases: TGTGCCAGCAGTGAGCCGGGACTAGGCCTGGCTGAGCAGTTCTTC.

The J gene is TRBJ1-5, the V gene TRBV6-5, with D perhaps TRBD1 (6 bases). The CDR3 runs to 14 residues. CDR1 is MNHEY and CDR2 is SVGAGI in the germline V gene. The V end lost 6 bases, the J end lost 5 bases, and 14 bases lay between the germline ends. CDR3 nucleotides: TGTGCCAGCAGCTCAAGACAGGACGATCAGCCCCAGCATTTT. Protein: CASSSRQDDQPQHF.

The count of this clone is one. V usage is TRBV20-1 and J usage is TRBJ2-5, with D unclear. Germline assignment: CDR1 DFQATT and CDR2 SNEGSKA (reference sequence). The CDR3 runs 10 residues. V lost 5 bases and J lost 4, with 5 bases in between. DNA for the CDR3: TGCAGTGCTTATATAGAGACCCAGTACTTC. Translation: CSAYIETQYF.

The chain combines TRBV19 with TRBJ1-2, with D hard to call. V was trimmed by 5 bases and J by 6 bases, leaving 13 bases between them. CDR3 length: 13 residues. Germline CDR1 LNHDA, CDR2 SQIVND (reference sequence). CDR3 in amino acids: CASSSRHGDGYTF. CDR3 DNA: TGTGCCAGTAGTTCCAGACACGGGGATGGCTACACCTTC.

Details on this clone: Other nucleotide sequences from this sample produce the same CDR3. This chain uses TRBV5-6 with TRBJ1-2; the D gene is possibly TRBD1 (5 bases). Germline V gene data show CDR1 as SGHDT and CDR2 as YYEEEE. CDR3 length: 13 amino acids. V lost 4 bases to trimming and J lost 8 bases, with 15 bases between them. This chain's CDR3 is CASSTRQGDGYTF. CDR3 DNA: TGTGCCAGCAGCACAAGGCAGGGCGACGGCTACACCTTC.